One sample yielded the 25 T cell receptor beta chains listed below, sequenced in a study of cytomegalovirus exposure and HLA in healthy donors. PCR primers comprised 60 Vbeta and 13 Jbeta primers. The data were produced by immunoSEQ multiplex PCR, yet TCRdb's version contains in-frame clones alone and is incomplete. The table records 130,000 to 150,000 clones, roughly 73% of them present only once. The specimen was PBMCs. The receptors here all came from a woman aged 18-29 years in good health and CMV-seronegative.

The chain recombines TRBV13 with TRBJ1-2, with 9 bases that match TRBD1. V lost 4 bases, J lost 4 bases, and 4 bases stayed unmatched. This CDR3 comprises 14 residues. CDR1 is PRHDT, CDR2 FYEKMQ, per germline (reference sequence). The CDR3 sequence is CASSSGQGGYGYTF. CDR3 bases: TGTGCCAGCAGCTCGGGACAGGGAGGCTATGGCTACACCTTC.

This clone showed up just a few times. The CDR3 coding sequence is TGTGCCAGTACCCCCGGGGTTTGGAACAATGAAAAACTGTTTTTT. It translates to CASTPGVWNNEKLFF. The V call is TRBV19, the J call TRBJ1-4; D not certain. CDR3 length: 15 amino acids. Germline V gives CDR1 LNHDA, CDR2 SQIVND (reference sequence). The V gene lost 7 bases and the J gene lost 5 bases, with 17 bases spanning the gap.

V and J are TRBV27 and TRBJ2-3; D not certain. The CDR3 extends over 13 amino acids. V lost 3 bases and J 1 base, leaving 5 bases between the germline ends. Germline V lookup: CDR1 MNHEY, CDR2 SMNVEV (reference sequence). For the CDR3, the DNA is TGTGCCAGCAGTTTTTCTGGCACAGATACGCAGTATTTT. This sequence encodes CASSFSGTDTQYF.

The chain employs TRBV5-1 and TRBJ1-4, with 8 bases identical to TRBD1. The germline CDR1 and CDR2 sequences are SGHRS and YFSETQ. V gave up 0 bases and J gave up 3 bases; unmatched junction bases: 4. The CDR3 covers 16 residues. In DNA form, the CDR3 reads TGCGCCAGCAGCTTGGGGTACAGGGGGTCTAATGAAAAACTGTTTTTT. It yields the protein CASSLGYRGSNEKLFF.

The rearrangement uses TRBV7-2 and TRBJ1-2; D is uncertain. CDR1 and CDR2 (germline): SGHTA, FQGNSA. The CDR3 runs 13 residues. V was pared by 3 bases and J by 8 bases, with 13 bases between. CDR3 DNA: TGTGCCAGCAGCTTCCGGGGAGAGGGCGGCTACACCTTC. Its translation: CASSFRGEGGYTF.

This chain links TRBV5-4 with TRBJ2-7; 7 positions match TRBD1. The CDR3 is 13 residues long. CDR1 SGHNT and CDR2 YYREEE come from the germline V gene (reference sequence). The ends lost 4 bases at V and 3 bases at J; junction bases unmatched: 4. CDR3 DNA: TGTGCCAGCAGCAGGGGACAGAACTACGAGCAGTACGTC. Its protein is CASSRGQNYEQYV.

The chain uses TRBV2 and TRBJ2-6; D is perhaps TRBD1 (5 bases). V lost 7 bases and J lost 2, with 18 bases in between. This CDR3 spans 17 amino acids. Germline CDR1 is SNHLY and CDR2 is FYNNEI. In DNA, the CDR3 is TGTGCCAGCATGGGGTTTAGTAAGGGGCCTGGGGCCAACGTCCTGACTTTC. Its translation is CASMGFSKGPGANVLTF.

V gene TRBV7-6 combines with J gene TRBJ1-2; no definite D call. Germline assignment: CDR1 SGHVS and CDR2 FNYEAQ. Deletions cut 2 bases from V and 1 base from J, with 11 bases between. This CDR3 contains 15 residues. Here the CDR3 DNA reads TGTGCCAGCAGCTTAAGTCCGACAAATAACTATGGCTACACCTTC. It codes for CASSLSPTNNYGYTF.

The chain employs TRBV2 and TRBJ1-5, with D uncertain. V dropped 0 bases and J dropped 4 bases, with 19 bases sitting between them. Germline assignment: CDR1 SNHLY and CDR2 FYNNEI. The CDR3 has 18 amino acids. The CDR3 here is CASSEALPVAGTNQPQHF. As DNA, the CDR3 is TGTGCCAGCAGTGAAGCTCTCCCCGTGGCAGGTACGAATCAGCCCCAGCATTTT.

V and J are TRBV16 and TRBJ1-5, with D perhaps matching TRBD1 (6 bases). Trimming cost V 3 bases and J 1 base, with 7 bases left between them. The CDR3 has 14 residues. Per the germline V gene, CDR1 is KGHSY and CDR2 is FQNENV. CDR3 DNA sequence: TGTGCCAGCAGCCACCAGGGGAGCAATCAGCCCCAGCATTTT. Protein sequence: CASSHQGSNQPQHF.

The V call is TRBV5-1, the J call TRBJ2-5; the match to TRBD2 covers 9 bases. There are 16 residues in the CDR3. V shed 0 bases, J shed 5 bases, and the junction held 8 bases outside the gene matches. The germline CDR1 and CDR2 sequences are SGHRS and YFSETQ. CDR3 nucleotide sequence: TGCGCCAGCAGCTTGGTAGCTTGGACTAGCGATGAGACCCAGTACTTC. Its translation: CASSLVAWTSDETQYF.

This clone occurred a few times. J is TRBJ1-4 and V is TRBV6-1, with TRBD1 matching 8 bases. Losses at the gene ends were 5 bases for V and 7 bases for J; bases not matched to a gene: 9. The germline gives CDR1 MNHNS, CDR2 SASEGT. The CDR3 runs 15 residues. The chain's CDR3 is CASSPQGADSEKLFF. CDR3 sequence (DNA): TGTGCCAGCAGTCCCCAGGGGGCTGACAGTGAAAAACTGTTTTTT.

The rearrangement joins TRBV10-3 to TRBJ2-5, with 8 bases fitting TRBD1. After removal of 5 bases from V and 2 bases from J, the junction contained 7 bases not matched to a gene. Germline values: CDR1 ENHRY, CDR2 SYGVKD. This CDR3 has 15 residues. CDR3 coding DNA: TGTGCCATCAGTCTGGGACAGGCCATACAAGAGACCCAGTACTTC. Its protein product is CAISLGQAIQETQYF.

The sample holds one count of this clone. V gene TRBV6-1 combines with J gene TRBJ2-5, with D perhaps TRBD2 (6 bases). The CDR3 covers 13 residues. V lost 4 bases and J lost 4, with 10 bases in between. CDR1 is MNHNS and CDR2 is SASEGT in the germline V gene. In DNA form, the CDR3 reads TGTGCCAGCAGTGTGGCGGGACGAGAGACCCAGTACTTC. Translating gives CASSVAGRETQYF.

The chain employs TRBV21-1 and TRBJ2-3; TRBD2, as called in the table, went unchecked against the DNA. TRBV21-1 is a documented pseudogene. The CDR3 consists of 18 residues. The CDR3 protein is CASRKAGGSPSSTDTQYF. In DNA, the CDR3 is TGTGCCAGCAGGAAAGCGGGAGGGTCTCCCTCTAGCACAGATACGCAGTATTTT.

V is TRBV2 and J is TRBJ2-1; 14 bases match TRBD2. This CDR3 contains 16 residues. V trimming: 7 bases; J trimming: 5 bases; junction bases outside the gene matches: 7. The germline gives CDR1 SNHLY, CDR2 FYNNEI. The CDR3 DNA is TGTGCCAGCATGCTCGGACTAGCGGGAGGCGACAATGAGCAGTTCTTC. Translation gives CASMLGLAGGDNEQFF.

The gene calls are TRBV30 and TRBJ2-2, with D perhaps TRBD1 (6 bases). V lost 4 bases to trimming and J lost 2 bases, with 11 bases between them. The CDR3 contains 14 residues. Looked up from germline, CDR1 is GTSNPN and CDR2 is SVGIG (reference sequence). The CDR3 region is CAWTGTPNTGELFF. The CDR3 coding sequence is TGTGCCTGGACCGGGACACCTAACACCGGGGAGCTGTTTTTT. Full variable domain (remainder filled in from reference TRBV30 and TRBJ2-2): SQTIHQWPATLVQPVGSPLSLECTVEGTSNPNLYWYRQAAGRGLQLLFYSVGIGQISSEVPQNLSASRPQDRQFILSSKKLLLSDSGFYLCAWTGTPNTGELFFGEGSRLTVL.

The chain links TRBV27 to TRBJ1-6; 9 bases line up with TRBD1. The trim removed 6 bases at V and 6 bases at J, leaving 15 bases unmatched. The CDR3 sequence is 18 residues long. Germline CDR1 MNHEY, CDR2 SMNVEV (reference sequence). CDR3 sequence: CASRMGQGVGHLNSPLHF. CDR3 sequence (DNA): TGTGCCAGCAGGATGGGACAGGGTGTGGGTCACCTTAATTCACCCCTCCACTTT.

Details on this clone: Mismatch with germline at one junction end may stem from a read error. The same CDR3 arises from other DNA sequences in this sample as well. V usage is TRBV19 and J usage is TRBJ1-2; maybe TRBD1 (6 bases). The CDR3 has 12 amino acids. Germline CDR1 LNHDA, CDR2 SQIVND (reference sequence). CDR3 amino acids: CASSISRGGYTF. CDR3 DNA sequence: TGCGCCAGTAGTATAAGCAGGGGCGGCTACACCTTC.

The chain has TRBV7-9 and TRBJ2-2; 8 nucleotides align to TRBD2. This CDR3 is built from 16 residues. The V and J ends lost 7 bases and 4 bases, in that order; junction bases with no gene match: 11. The germline V gene encodes CDR1 SEHNR and CDR2 FQNEAQ (reference sequence). CDR3 sequence: CASTHRSGTSTGELFF. The CDR3 region has the DNA TGTGCCAGCACCCATCGTAGCGGGACTAGCACCGGGGAGCTGTTTTTT. The full variable domain, rest sourced from reference TRBV7-9 and TRBJ2-2, is DTGVSQNPRHKITKRGQNVTFRCDPISEHNRLYWYRQTLGQGPEFLTYFQNEAQLEKSRLLSDRFSAERPKGSFSTLEIQRTEQGDSAMYLCASTHRSGTSTGELFFGEGSRLTVL.

This clone has only one observation. The chain recombines TRBV30 with TRBJ1-2; no firm D call. The length of the CDR3 is 12 residues. In germline, CDR1 is GTSNPN, CDR2 SVGIG (reference sequence). V lost 3 bases and J 2 bases, leaving 7 bases between the germline ends. The CDR3: CAWRGDNYGYTF. CDR3 nucleotides: TGTGCCTGGAGAGGAGACAACTATGGCTACACCTTC. Complete variable domain (other parts from reference TRBV30 and TRBJ1-2): SQTIHQWPATLVQPVGSPLSLECTVEGTSNPNLYWYRQAAGRGLQLLFYSVGIGQISSEVPQNLSASRPQDRQFILSSKKLLLSDSGFYLCAWRGDNYGYTFGSGTRLTVV.

This clone was detected a few times. The V call is TRBV11-2, the J call TRBJ1-1; 7 nucleotides align to TRBD1. The CDR3 consists of 17 residues. The trim removed 5 bases at V and 2 bases at J, leaving 14 bases unmatched. Germline CDR1 SGHAT, CDR2 FQNNGV. CDR3 region: CASSLLGARGPNTEAFF. CDR3 nucleotides: TGTGCCAGCAGCCTACTCGGGGCTAGGGGGCCTAACACTGAAGCTTTCTTT.

This clone was observed a handful of times. The chain uses TRBV27 and TRBJ2-1; 7 bases agree with TRBD1. The J segment lost 8 bases and the V segment lost 10 bases, leaving 14 bases of the junction unmatched. The CDR3 spans 14 residues. Germline V gene data show CDR1 as MNHEY and CDR2 as SMNVEV (reference sequence). Written as DNA, the CDR3 is TGTGCCACCGTACCCGGGACAGTCAAGGATGAGCAGTTCTTC. Amino acids: CATVPGTVKDEQFF.

The chain employs TRBV18 and TRBJ1-1, with D unresolved. V dropped 1 base and J dropped 10 bases, with 10 bases sitting between them. CDR3 length equals 12 residues. Germline CDR1 is KGHSH and CDR2 is LQKENI. Written as DNA, the CDR3 is TGTGCCAGCTCACCACTCCAGGAGGGAGCTTTCTTT. Amino acids: CASSPLQEGAFF.

CDR3 nucleotide sequence: TGTGCCATCAGTGAGCAGGGCGCCTATGGCTACACCTTC. It yields the protein CAISEQGAYGYTF. The rearrangement joins TRBV10-3 to TRBJ1-2, with D possibly matching TRBD1 (5 bases). Trimming took 2 bases from V and 4 from J, leaving 8 bases between them. The germline CDR1 and CDR2 sequences are ENHRY and SYGVKD. The CDR3 extends over 13 amino acids.